One sample yielded the 17 T cell receptor beta chains listed below, sequenced in a study of T cell responses to AZD1222 COVID-19 vaccine. TCRdb keeps only in-frame clones here, not all; method: immunoSEQ multiplex PCR. The table shows more than 150,000 clones, with just under 90% occurring only once. This specimen consisted of peripheral blood, obtained on day 0 of AZD1222 vaccination. These receptor sequences come from an adult in good health.

V usage is TRBV7-2 and J usage is TRBJ2-1; 9 nucleotides agree with TRBD1. With 4 bases clipped from V and 8 bases from J, the junction kept 15 bases outside the gene matches. CDR1 is SGHTA and CDR2 is FQGNSA in the germline V gene. There are 17 residues in the CDR3. The DNA of the CDR3 is TGTGCCAGCAGCTCAGCCGTGGGACAGGGTATTAACGATGAGCAGTTCTTC. This codes for CASSSAVGQGINDEQFF.

CDR3 in amino acids: CASSDSLTYEQYF. DNA of the CDR3: TGTGCCAGCAGTGACTCCTTAACCTACGAGCAGTACTTC. The rearrangement uses TRBV3-1 (or the pseudogene TRBV3-2) and TRBJ2-7, with D unresolved. The CDR3 length is 13 residues. V was cut by 6 bases and J by 2 bases, with 11 bases left in between. The germline V gene has CDR1 LGHDT and CDR2 YNNKEL (reference sequence).

This chain links TRBV28 with TRBJ2-7; perhaps D is TRBD1 or TRBD2 (6 bases each). Germline CDR1 and CDR2: MDHEN and SYDVKM. The ends were cut back, 9 bases at V and 4 bases at J, with 22 bases in the middle. CDR3 length: 15 residues. This CDR3 reads CASTLGGSLNYEQYF. The CDR3, as DNA: TGTGCCAGTACCCTCGGGGGCTCTCTCAATTACGAGCAGTACTTC.

J is TRBJ1-2 and V is TRBV19; 9 bases are shared with TRBD1. This CDR3 is 15 amino acids long. V trimming: 3 bases; J trimming: 2 bases; junction bases outside the gene matches: 4. Germline V lookup: CDR1 LNHDA, CDR2 SQIVND (reference sequence). The CDR3 nucleotides are TGTGCCAGTAGTATCTCGGGACAGGGAAACTATGGCTACACCTTC. Translated: CASSISGQGNYGYTF.

The chain has TRBV5-1 and TRBJ2-2, with 10 nucleotides matching TRBD1. The V and J ends lost 3 bases and 1 base, in that order; junction bases with no gene match: 6. This CDR3 contains 17 residues. CDR1 and CDR2 from the germline V gene are SGHRS and YFSETQ. The CDR3 region is CASSYRQGAGNTGELFF. The CDR3 DNA follows: TGCGCCAGCAGCTATAGACAGGGGGCTGGGAACACCGGGGAGCTGTTTTTT.

The V gene is TRBV21-1, the J gene TRBJ1-5. TRBV21-1 represents a pseudogene. The CDR3 extends over 17 amino acids. The DNA for the CDR3 is TGTGCCAGCAGATCGGTGGGGACTGCCCATAGCAATCAGCCCCAGCATTTT. Amino acid sequence: CASRSVGTAHSNQPQHF.

This clone has a single count. The rearrangement joins TRBV12-3 or TRBV12-4 to TRBJ1-1, with no clear D. This CDR3 contains 10 residues. Trimming cost V 3 bases and J 5 bases, with 1 base left between them. In nucleotides, the CDR3 is TGTGCCAGCAGTTTGACTGAAGCTTTCTTT. It specifies CASSLTEAFF.

This chain connects TRBV3-1 (or the pseudogene TRBV3-2) to TRBJ2-5; D gene uncertain. CDR1 is LGHDT and CDR2 is YNNKEL in the germline V gene (reference sequence). With 1 base removed from V and 1 base from J, the gap between germline ends came to 10 bases. CDR3 length: 15 residues. The CDR3 spells CASSQVGSRQETQYF. The CDR3 DNA reads TGTGCCAGCAGCCAAGTCGGCAGCCGCCAAGAGACCCAGTACTTC.

The chain joins TRBV11-2 to TRBJ2-2, with D uncertain. Germline V gives CDR1 SGHAT, CDR2 FQNNGV. Trimming took 5 bases from V and 5 from J, leaving 12 bases between them. The CDR3 spans 14 residues. CDR3 in DNA: TGTGCCAGCAGCCCTGCCTGGGGAACCGGGGAGCTGTTTTTT. Residues: CASSPAWGTGELFF.

V usage is TRBV7-9 and J usage is TRBJ1-5; D is possibly TRBD1 (5 bases). The ends were cut back, 0 bases at V and 2 bases at J, with 11 bases in the middle. CDR1 SEHNR and CDR2 FQNEAQ come from the germline V gene (reference sequence). CDR3 length equals 16 residues. The CDR3 DNA sequence: TGTGCCAGCAGCTTAGCGACTGGGGGGGGCAATCAGCCCCAGCATTTT. Translating gives CASSLATGGGNQPQHF.

The chain joins TRBV6-5 to TRBJ2-2; 9 bases agree with TRBD2. CDR1 is MNHEY and CDR2 is SVGAGI in the germline V gene. This CDR3 spans 15 amino acids. Trimming took 2 bases from V and 4 from J; bases not matched to a gene: 2. As DNA, the CDR3 is TGTGCCAGCAGTTACGCGGGGGGGAGCACCGGGGAGCTGTTTTTT. Translating gives CASSYAGGSTGELFF.

This clone showed up just a few times. This chain connects TRBV7-2 to TRBJ1-5; D ambiguous. Trimming cost V 2 bases and J 2 bases, with 13 bases left between them. Germline V gene data show CDR1 as SGHTA and CDR2 as FQGNSA. The CDR3 consists of 16 residues. The DNA for the CDR3 is TGTGCCAGCAGCTTAATCCCGGGGAGGGGCAATCAGCCCCAGCATTTT. This encodes CASSLIPGRGNQPQHF.

This rearrangement joins TRBV19 to TRBJ1-5, with TRBD1 as a possible D gene (5 bases). The V end lost 1 base, the J end lost 9 bases, and 10 bases lay between the germline ends. Germline-derived CDR1 and CDR2 are LNHDA and SQIVND (reference sequence). The CDR3 totals 13 residues. The chain's CDR3 is CASSIGDGGPQHF. The CDR3, as DNA: TGTGCCAGTAGTATAGGGGACGGCGGGCCCCAGCATTTT. Variable domain in full (rest from reference TRBV19 and TRBJ1-5): DGGITQSPKYLFRKEGQNVTLSCEQNLNHDAMYWYRQDPGQGLRLIYYSQIVNDFQKGDIAEGYSVSREKKESFPLTVTSAQKNPTAFYLCASSIGDGGPQHFGDGTRLSIL.

The chain employs TRBV5-1 and TRBJ2-7; D unresolved. The V gene's germline CDR1 is SGHRS and CDR2 YFSETQ. The CDR3 sequence is 13 residues long. The V gene lost 5 bases and the J gene lost 3 bases, with 12 bases spanning the gap. Here the CDR3 reads CASSLHSDYEQYF. The CDR3, as DNA: TGCGCCAGCAGTTTGCACAGCGACTACGAGCAGTACTTC. Drawing the rest from reference TRBV5-1 and TRBJ2-7, the complete variable domain is KAGVTQTPRYLIKTRGQQVTLSCSPISGHRSVSWYQQTPGQGLQFLFEYFSETQRNKGNFPGRFSGRQFSNSRSEMNVSTLELGDSALYLCASSLHSDYEQYFGPGTRLTVT.

This clone was observed once. The chain uses TRBV12-3 or TRBV12-4 and TRBJ1-3; D gene ambiguous. The CDR3 spans 12 residues. The V gene lost 5 bases and the J gene lost 2 bases, with 4 bases spanning the gap. The DNA for the CDR3 is TGTGCCAGCAGTCCCACTGGAAACACCATATATTTT. Protein sequence: CASSPTGNTIYF.

The chain links TRBV7-2 to TRBJ2-5; the D is unclear. The ends were cut back, 5 bases at V and 3 bases at J, with 10 bases in the middle. Looked up from germline, CDR1 is SGHTA and CDR2 is FQGNSA. The CDR3 totals 13 residues. CDR3 sequence: CASSIGAEETQYF. CDR3 coding DNA: TGTGCCAGCAGCATCGGAGCCGAAGAGACCCAGTACTTC. Variable domain in full (rest from reference TRBV7-2 and TRBJ2-5): GAGVSQSPSNKVTEKGKDVELRCDPISGHTALYWYRQSLGQGLEFLIYFQGNSAPDKSGLPSDRFSAERTGGSVSTLTIQRTQQEDSAVYLCASSIGAEETQYFGPGTRLLVL.

The chain employs TRBV28 and TRBJ1-5; D not certain. Germline CDR1 MDHEN, CDR2 SYDVKM. The CDR3 spans 15 residues. V dropped 5 bases and J dropped 0 bases, with 11 bases sitting between them. For the CDR3, the DNA is TGTGCCAGCAGTCGCGCAGCCTATAGCAATCAGCCCCAGCATTTT. Its translation is CASSRAAYSNQPQHF.